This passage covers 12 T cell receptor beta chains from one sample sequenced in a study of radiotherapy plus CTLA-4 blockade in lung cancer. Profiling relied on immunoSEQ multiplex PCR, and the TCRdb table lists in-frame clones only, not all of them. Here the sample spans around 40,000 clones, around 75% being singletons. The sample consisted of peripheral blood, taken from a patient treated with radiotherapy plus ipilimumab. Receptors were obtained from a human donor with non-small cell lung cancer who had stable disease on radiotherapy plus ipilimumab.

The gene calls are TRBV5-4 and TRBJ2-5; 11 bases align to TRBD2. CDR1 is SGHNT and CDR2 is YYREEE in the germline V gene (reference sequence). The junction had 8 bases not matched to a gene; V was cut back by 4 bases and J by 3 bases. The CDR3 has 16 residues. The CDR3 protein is CASSPVTTSGEETQYF. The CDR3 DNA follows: TGTGCCAGCAGCCCAGTCACGACTAGCGGGGAAGAGACCCAGTACTTC.

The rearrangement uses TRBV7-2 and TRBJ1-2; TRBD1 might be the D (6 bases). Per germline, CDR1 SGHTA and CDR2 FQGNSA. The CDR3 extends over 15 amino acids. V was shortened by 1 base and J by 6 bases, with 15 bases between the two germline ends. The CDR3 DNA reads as TGTGCCAGCAGCTTAGATGGGGGCTTGGGTAATGGCTACACCTTC. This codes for CASSLDGGLGNGYTF.

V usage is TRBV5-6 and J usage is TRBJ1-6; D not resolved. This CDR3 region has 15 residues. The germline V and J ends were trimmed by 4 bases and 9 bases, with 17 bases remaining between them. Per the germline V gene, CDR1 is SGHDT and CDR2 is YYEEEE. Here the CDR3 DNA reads TGTGCCAGCAGCCCCGGTTCAGGTATGCCTTCACCCCTCCACTTT. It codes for CASSPGSGMPSPLHF.

The DNA for the CDR3 is TGTGCCAGCAGCTTGGGGACGGCGGGAAACACTGAAGCTTTCTTT. Translation: CASSLGTAGNTEAFF. The chain carries TRBV5-5 and TRBJ1-1; D gene ambiguous. The germline gives CDR1 SGHKS, CDR2 YYEKEE (reference sequence). V dropped 0 bases and J dropped 2 bases, with 11 bases sitting between them. CDR3 length equals 15 residues.

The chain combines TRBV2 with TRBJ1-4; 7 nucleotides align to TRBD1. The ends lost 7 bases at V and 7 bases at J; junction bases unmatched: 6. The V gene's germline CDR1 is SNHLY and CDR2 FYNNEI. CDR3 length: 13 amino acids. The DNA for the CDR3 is TGTGCCAGCAAAGGGGGCGCGGGTGAAAAACTGTTTTTT. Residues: CASKGGAGEKLFF.

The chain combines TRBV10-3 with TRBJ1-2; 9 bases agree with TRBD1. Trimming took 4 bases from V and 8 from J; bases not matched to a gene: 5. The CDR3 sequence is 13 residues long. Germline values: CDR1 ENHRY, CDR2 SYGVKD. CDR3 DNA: TGTGCCATCAGTGGGGGACAGGGAAGAGGCTACACCTTC. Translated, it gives CAISGGQGRGYTF.

In DNA, the CDR3 is TGTGCCAGCAGCGATGACAGGGACAGAACCTACGAGCAGTACTTC. It yields the protein CASSDDRDRTYEQYF. V and J are TRBV2 and TRBJ2-7, with TRBD1 identical over 7 bases. CDR1 is SNHLY, CDR2 FYNNEI, per germline. Trimming cost V 6 bases and J 2 bases; bases outside gene matches: 10. This CDR3 is built from 15 residues.

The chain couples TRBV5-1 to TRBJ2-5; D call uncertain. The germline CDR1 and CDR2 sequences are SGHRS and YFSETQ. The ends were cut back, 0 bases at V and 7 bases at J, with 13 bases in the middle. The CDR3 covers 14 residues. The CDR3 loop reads CASSLAENPGTQYF. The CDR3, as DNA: TGCGCCAGCAGCTTGGCCGAAAACCCAGGGACCCAGTACTTC.

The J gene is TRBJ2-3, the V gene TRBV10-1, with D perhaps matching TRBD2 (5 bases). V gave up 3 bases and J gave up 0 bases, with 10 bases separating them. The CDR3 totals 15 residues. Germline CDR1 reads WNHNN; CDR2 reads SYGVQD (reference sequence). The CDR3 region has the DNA TGCGCCAGCAGTGAAATGACTACCAGCACAGATACGCAGTATTTT. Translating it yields CASSEMTTSTDTQYF.

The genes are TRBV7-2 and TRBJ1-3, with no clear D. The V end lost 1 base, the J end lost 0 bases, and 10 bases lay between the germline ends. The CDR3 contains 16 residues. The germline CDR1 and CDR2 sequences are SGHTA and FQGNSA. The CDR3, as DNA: TGTGCCAGCAGCTTAGAACAGCGGGGCTCTGGAAACACCATATATTTT. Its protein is CASSLEQRGSGNTIYF.

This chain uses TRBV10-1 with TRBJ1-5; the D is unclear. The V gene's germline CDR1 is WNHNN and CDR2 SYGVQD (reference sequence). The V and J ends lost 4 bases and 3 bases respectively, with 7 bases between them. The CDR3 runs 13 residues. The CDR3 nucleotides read TGCGCCAGCAGTGCGCAGAACAATCAGCCCCAGCATTTT. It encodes CASSAQNNQPQHF.

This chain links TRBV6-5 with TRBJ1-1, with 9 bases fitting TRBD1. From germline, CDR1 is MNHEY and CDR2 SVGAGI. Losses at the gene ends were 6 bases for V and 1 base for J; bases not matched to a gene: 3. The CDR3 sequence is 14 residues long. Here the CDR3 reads CASRGGQGNTEAFF. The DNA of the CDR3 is TGTGCCAGCAGAGGGGGACAGGGGAACACTGAAGCTTTCTTT.